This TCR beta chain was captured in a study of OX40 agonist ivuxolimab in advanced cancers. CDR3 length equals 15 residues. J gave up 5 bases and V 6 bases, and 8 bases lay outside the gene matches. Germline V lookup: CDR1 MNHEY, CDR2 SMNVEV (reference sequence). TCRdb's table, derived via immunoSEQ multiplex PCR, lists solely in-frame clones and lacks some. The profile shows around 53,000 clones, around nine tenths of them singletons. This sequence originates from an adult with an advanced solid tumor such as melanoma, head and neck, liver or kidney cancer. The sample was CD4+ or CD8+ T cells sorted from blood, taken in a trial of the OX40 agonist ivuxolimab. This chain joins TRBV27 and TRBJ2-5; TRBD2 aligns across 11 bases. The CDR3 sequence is CASSPRLAGRETQYF. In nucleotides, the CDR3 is TGTGCCAGCAGCCCCCGACTAGCGGGAAGGGAGACCCAGTACTTC.